One and the same sample provided the 32 T cell receptor beta chains below, sequenced in a study of vaccination effects on CD4 cells after COVID-19 (dated by TCRdb to 2022 to 2024). In the ViraFEST assay, PBMC were stimulated with viral peptide pools, and antigen-specific CD4+ T cell clonotypes were then identified by expansion using TCR sequencing. After around ten days of culture, CD4+ T cells were isolated with the EasySep CD4+ T cell isolation kit. Negative nucleocapsid antibody results before and after vaccination confirmed that the healthy vaccine recipients had no prior SARS-CoV-2 infection. The library was built by means of the immunoSEQ multiplex PCR assay. TCRdb retrieved this table from immuneACCESS and kept in-frame rearrangements only. Not all clones are present; in checked studies, unresolved V genes account for under half, and no reason is known for the remainder. The sample includes about 73,000 clones, with about four fifths observed a single time. In total, the top ten clones hold 2.5% to 3% of the sample.

These TCRs' antigens remain unknown. The sequences come from CD4+ T cells from PBMCs cultured with HCoV-NL63 spike peptides, collected before COVID-19 vaccination. The sample's cell subset or site, from its label and the paper: HCoV-NL63 spike overlapping peptide pool stimulation. The receptors derive from a human donor who received a COVID-19 vaccine.

This clone occurred a few times. The gene calls are TRBV5-4 and TRBJ2-3; no clear D gene. This CDR3 is 13 amino acids long. Between the trimmed V and J ends, which lost 2 bases and 3 bases, there was a span of 7 bases. Germline lookup yields CDR1 SGHNT and CDR2 YYREEE (reference sequence). The CDR3 DNA follows: TGTGCCAGCAGCTTCTTTGGAACAGATACGCAGTATTTT. Translation: CASSFFGTDTQYF.

This chain uses TRBV4-1 with TRBJ1-1, with D hard to call. This CDR3 has 12 amino acids. V was clipped by 2 bases and J by 7 bases, with 8 bases between them. The V gene's germline CDR1 is MGHRA and CDR2 YSYEKL. CDR3: CASSQIMSEAFF. The CDR3 DNA reads as TGCGCCAGCAGCCAAATTATGAGTGAAGCTTTCTTT.

The chain recombines TRBV15 with TRBJ1-4; D is uncertain. Germline V gene data show CDR1 as LNHNV and CDR2 as YYDKDF (reference sequence). The CDR3 extends over 13 amino acids. The germline V and J ends were trimmed by 1 base and 8 bases, with 8 bases remaining between them. CDR3 sequence reads: CATSRGIGEKLFF. Here the CDR3 DNA reads TGTGCCACCAGCAGAGGGATAGGGGAAAAACTGTTTTTT.

J is TRBJ2-2 and V is TRBV5-1; D gene unclear. V was pared by 2 bases and J by 6 bases, with 11 bases between. This CDR3 comprises 14 residues. Per germline, CDR1 SGHRS and CDR2 YFSETQ. This CDR3 reads CASSFSLGAGELFF. For the CDR3, the DNA is TGCGCCAGCAGCTTTTCGCTTGGGGCCGGGGAGCTGTTTTTT.

This chain joins TRBV10-2 and TRBJ1-1; no firm D call. The V end lost 4 bases, the J end lost 1 base, and 7 bases lay between the germline ends. There are 13 residues in the CDR3. CDR1 is WSHSY, CDR2 SAAADI, per germline. The CDR3 nucleotides are TGCGCCAGCAGTGGGCAGCAGAACACTGAAGCTTTCTTT. The encoded protein is CASSGQQNTEAFF.

This clone was seen only a few times. The chain employs TRBV28 and TRBJ1-1; D uncertain. CDR3 size: 12 residues. Germline lookup yields CDR1 MDHEN and CDR2 SYDVKM. V lost 2 bases, J lost 6 bases, and 7 bases lay in between. The CDR3 spells CASSLAHPEAFF. In DNA form, the CDR3 reads TGTGCCAGCAGTTTAGCACACCCTGAAGCTTTCTTT.

This sequence joins TRBV28 and TRBJ2-3; the match to TRBD2 covers 7 bases. This CDR3 is built from 14 residues. The J segment lost 0 bases and the V segment lost 6 bases, leaving 3 bases of the junction unmatched. Germline-derived CDR1 and CDR2 are MDHEN and SYDVKM. The CDR3 DNA sequence: TGTGCCAGCAGCGGGGGGACTAGCACAGATACGCAGTATTTT. It specifies CASSGGTSTDTQYF.

The J gene is TRBJ1-3, the V gene TRBV6-5; no clear D. Germline CDR1 MNHEY, CDR2 SVGAGI. The CDR3 spans 14 residues. V lost 5 bases, J lost 2 bases, and 10 bases lay in between. In nucleotides, the CDR3 is TGTGCCAGCAGTAGTCGTCCGACTGGAAACACCATATATTTT. It yields the protein CASSSRPTGNTIYF.

V gene TRBV5-1 combines with J gene TRBJ2-4, with D perhaps TRBD1 (5 bases). V was trimmed by 2 bases and J by 7 bases, leaving 10 bases between them. CDR1 is SGHRS, CDR2 YFSETQ, per germline. CDR3 length equals 13 residues. The CDR3 sequence: CASSFDSRNIQYF. The CDR3, as DNA: TGCGCCAGCAGCTTCGACAGTAGGAACATTCAGTACTTC.

J is TRBJ2-7 and V is TRBV15, with D perhaps TRBD1 (6 bases). From germline, CDR1 is LNHNV and CDR2 YYDKDF (reference sequence). V lost 2 bases to trimming and J lost 0 bases, with 8 bases between them. CDR3 size: 14 residues. CDR3 loop: CATSRSTGSYEQYV. In nucleotides, the CDR3 is TGTGCCACCAGCAGATCGACAGGCTCCTACGAGCAGTACGTC.

The chain couples TRBV5-1 to TRBJ2-7, with TRBD1 identical over 8 bases. Germline V lookup: CDR1 SGHRS, CDR2 YFSETQ. J lost 1 base, V lost 1 base, and 4 bases had no gene match. CDR3 length: 15 residues. CDR3 sequence: CASSLRTGPSYEQYV. Here the CDR3 DNA reads TGCGCCAGCAGCTTGCGGACAGGGCCGTCCTACGAGCAGTACGTC.

The V gene is TRBV6-6, the J gene TRBJ1-1; 8 bases align to TRBD1. Germline V gene data show CDR1 as MNHNY and CDR2 as SVGAGI (reference sequence). CDR3 length: 12 amino acids. The J segment lost 11 bases and the V segment lost 4 bases, leaving 6 bases of the junction unmatched. Here the CDR3 reads CASSLPDRVAFF. The CDR3 DNA reads TGTGCCAGCAGTTTGCCGGACAGGGTTGCTTTCTTT.

This sequence joins TRBV5-1 and TRBJ2-2, with a weak D call TRBD2 (7 bases). The germline gives CDR1 SGHRS, CDR2 YFSETQ. The length of the CDR3 is 15 residues. Trimming pared 1 base from V and 5 bases from J, leaving 12 bases between. The CDR3 nucleotides read TGCGCCAGCAGCTTGCGGGGGGCCGAAACCGGGGAGCTGTTTTTT. It encodes CASSLRGAETGELFF.

The genes are TRBV6-1 and TRBJ1-5, with TRBD1 as a possible D gene (6 bases). CDR1 MNHNS and CDR2 SASEGT come from the germline V gene. CDR3 length equals 15 residues. V shed 2 bases and J shed 4 bases, with 12 bases lying between them. DNA of the CDR3: TGTGCCAGCAGTGAAACGAGGGGGGATAATCAGCCCCAGCATTTT. It encodes CASSETRGDNQPQHF.

The rearrangement uses TRBV9 and TRBJ2-6, with unresolved D. V lost 2 bases, J lost 0 bases, and 6 bases lay in between. Germline lookup yields CDR1 SGDLS and CDR2 YYNGEE. The CDR3 runs 15 residues. CDR3 DNA: TGTGCCAGCAGCGTTAGACACTCTGGGGCCAACGTCCTGACTTTC. It yields the protein CASSVRHSGANVLTF.

J is TRBJ2-5 and V is TRBV9, with D perhaps given as TRBD1 or TRBD2 (6 bases each). This CDR3 has 16 residues. CDR1 and CDR2 (germline): SGDLS, YYNGEE. V was trimmed by 0 bases and J by 5 bases, leaving 17 bases between them. The CDR3 sequence: CASSVGGGGLPETQYF. The CDR3 coding sequence is TGTGCCAGCAGCGTAGGAGGAGGGGGGCTTCCTGAGACCCAGTACTTC.

The chain uses TRBV7-2 and TRBJ2-3; D not certain. This CDR3 contains 14 residues. Looked up from germline, CDR1 is SGHTA and CDR2 is FQGNSA. V was trimmed by 1 base and J by 0 bases, leaving 5 bases between them. The CDR3 bases are TGTGCCAGCAGCTTAGGGCAGAGCACAGATACGCAGTATTTT. Protein product: CASSLGQSTDTQYF. The complete variable domain, with remaining parts taken from reference TRBV7-2 and TRBJ2-3, reads GAGVSQSPSNKVTEKGKDVELRCDPISGHTALYWYRQSLGQGLEFLIYFQGNSAPDKSGLPSDRFSAERTGGSVSTLTIQRTQQEDSAVYLCASSLGQSTDTQYFGPGTRLTVL.

The J gene is TRBJ2-5, the V gene TRBV5-1, with TRBD1 as a possible D gene (5 bases). The CDR3 is made up of 16 amino acids. Germline V gene lookup returns CDR1 SGHRS and CDR2 YFSETQ. V gave up 2 bases and J gave up 1 base, with 15 bases separating them. This CDR3 reads CASSFEGAPGQETQYF. The CDR3 nucleotides read TGCGCCAGCAGCTTTGAAGGGGCCCCTGGCCAAGAGACCCAGTACTTC.

This chain connects TRBV6-4 to TRBJ1-2, with 7 bases identical to TRBD1. Germline values: CDR1 MRHNA, CDR2 SNTAGT. Trimming removed 6 bases from V and 4 bases from J; junction bases left unmatched: 5. This CDR3 is 13 amino acids long. CDR3 coding DNA: TGTGCCAGCAGGGGACAGAACCCCTATGGCTACACCTTC. Protein sequence: CASRGQNPYGYTF.

The chain recombines TRBV7-2 with TRBJ1-2; D uncertain. V shed 5 bases and J shed 0 bases, with 13 bases lying between them. Germline V CDR1 and CDR2: SGHTA, FQGNSA. This CDR3 is 15 amino acids long. The CDR3 reads CASSPFGVTNYGYTF. In DNA form, the CDR3 reads TGTGCCAGCAGCCCCTTCGGAGTTACTAACTATGGCTACACCTTC.

This clone was recorded once. The chain couples TRBV18 to TRBJ1-2, with 10 bases lining up with TRBD1. V lost 0 bases to trimming and J lost 4 bases; unmatched junction nucleotides: 11. Germline V gives CDR1 KGHSH, CDR2 LQKENI. The CDR3 sequence is 18 residues long. CDR3 DNA: TGTGCCAGCTCACCACCGACAGGGGGCGCAGGAGATGGCTATGGCTACACCTTC. Its translation: CASSPPTGGAGDGYGYTF.

The rearrangement joins TRBV28 to TRBJ1-2, with D unclear. The V and J ends lost 5 bases and 4 bases respectively, with 17 bases between them. The germline V gene has CDR1 MDHEN and CDR2 SYDVKM. CDR3 length: 15 amino acids. CDR3 nucleotides: TGTGCCAGCAGTCCCCGAGGTGGGCCGAGCTATGGCTACACCTTC. Translating gives CASSPRGGPSYGYTF.

V and J are TRBV6-5 and TRBJ1-3, with TRBD1 identical over 8 bases. Germline values: CDR1 MNHEY, CDR2 SVGAGI. Trimming removed 6 bases from V and 4 bases from J; junction bases left unmatched: 8. CDR3 length equals 15 residues. This chain's CDR3 is CASSYGQGLGNTIYF. As DNA, the CDR3 is TGTGCCAGCAGCTATGGACAGGGACTGGGAAACACCATATATTTT.

This clone was found once. V gene TRBV7-8 combines with J gene TRBJ2-7; 11 bases align to TRBD1. Germline V gene sequence: CDR1 SGHVS, CDR2 FQNEAQ. J lost 2 bases, V lost 6 bases, and 9 bases had no gene match. CDR3 size: 16 residues. The CDR3 DNA is TGTGCCAGCAGTTCCGCCCGGGACAGGGGGACCTACGAGCAGTACGTC. Its protein is CASSSARDRGTYEQYV.

This chain links TRBV6-5 with TRBJ1-1; TRBD1 aligns across 7 bases. CDR1 MNHEY and CDR2 SVGAGI come from the germline V gene. The CDR3 covers 14 residues. The trim removed 4 bases at V and 3 bases at J, leaving 5 bases unmatched. CDR3 coding DNA: TGTGCCAGCAGTTCCCAGGGGGACTACACTGAAGCTTTCTTT. Protein product: CASSSQGDYTEAFF.

The chain carries TRBV6-2 or TRBV6-3 and TRBJ2-2, with 8 nucleotides matching TRBD2. V lost 5 bases and J lost 7; bases outside the gene matches: 3. There are 13 residues in the CDR3. Germline CDR1 MNHEY, CDR2 SVGEGT. CDR3 protein: CASSRGGNGELFF. In DNA form, the CDR3 reads TGTGCCAGCAGTCGGGGGGGGAACGGGGAGCTGTTTTTT.

The chain joins TRBV5-1 to TRBJ2-1, with D perhaps TRBD1 (6 bases). Germline values: CDR1 SGHRS, CDR2 YFSETQ. CDR3 length: 15 residues. The ends were cut back, 4 bases at V and 7 bases at J, with 18 bases in the middle. CDR3: CASSTLTGDLNEQFF. The CDR3 DNA reads TGCGCCAGCAGCACCTTGACAGGAGACCTGAATGAGCAGTTCTTC. Variable domain in full (rest from reference TRBV5-1 and TRBJ2-1): KAGVTQTPRYLIKTRGQQVTLSCSPISGHRSVSWYQQTPGQGLQFLFEYFSETQRNKGNFPGRFSGRQFSNSRSEMNVSTLELGDSALYLCASSTLTGDLNEQFFGPGTRLTVL.

This clone was found a few times. The V gene is TRBV7-3, the J gene TRBJ2-1; TRBD2 might be the D (6 bases). The CDR3 loop spans 15 amino acids. Deletions cut 2 bases from V and 10 bases from J, with 18 bases between. Per the germline V gene, CDR1 is SGHTA and CDR2 is FQGTGA. The CDR3 nucleotides are TGTGCCAGCAGCTTACGTGGGGGGACTTCTCGGGAGCAGTTCTTC. Translated: CASSLRGGTSREQFF.

The chain combines TRBV7-2 with TRBJ1-6, with 9 bases fitting TRBD1. The trim removed 5 bases at V and 4 bases at J, leaving 12 bases unmatched. CDR1 and CDR2 (germline): SGHTA, FQGNSA. The CDR3 has 18 amino acids. The CDR3 here is CASSMGQGGGTYNSPLHF. The CDR3, as DNA: TGTGCCAGCAGCATGGGACAGGGCGGCGGTACATATAATTCACCCCTCCACTTT.

The chain links TRBV19 to TRBJ1-1; the match to TRBD1 covers 9 bases. With V trimmed by 10 bases and J by 3 bases, 18 bases remained unmatched. Germline-derived CDR1 and CDR2 are LNHDA and SQIVND (reference sequence). The CDR3 has 17 amino acids. The CDR3 bases are TGTGCCACCTCGTTAGGGGGACAGGGAATGTGGGACACTGAAGCTTTCTTT. It yields the protein CATSLGGQGMWDTEAFF.

This chain uses TRBV5-6 with TRBJ2-5, with unresolved D. The CDR3 contains 13 residues. Trimming shortened V by 4 bases and J by 3 bases, and 10 bases separated the two germline ends. CDR1 and CDR2 from the germline V gene are SGHDT and YYEEEE. The DNA for the CDR3 is TGTGCCAGCAGCAGCCCGCAGGAAGAGACCCAGTACTTC. Amino acid sequence: CASSSPQEETQYF. Complete variable domain (other parts from reference TRBV5-6 and TRBJ2-5): DAGVTQSPTHLIKTRGQQVTLRCSPKSGHDTVSWYQQALGQGPQFIFQYYEEEERQRGNFPDRFSGHQFPNYSSELNVNALLLGDSALYLCASSSPQEETQYFGPGTRLLVL.

The V call is TRBV5-1, the J call TRBJ1-1; TRBD1 might be the D (5 bases). V was trimmed by 0 bases and J by 7 bases, leaving 16 bases between them. Germline-derived CDR1 and CDR2 are SGHRS and YFSETQ. CDR3 length: 15 residues. The CDR3 here is CASSLAGEEMGEAFF. The CDR3 nucleotides are TGCGCCAGCAGCTTGGCGGGGGAAGAGATGGGTGAAGCTTTCTTT.